This TCR beta chain is from a study of lymphopenia after photon versus proton radiotherapy. Some clones are missing from TCRdb's copy, which holds only in-frame ones; the method was immunoSEQ multiplex PCR. The sample lists 65,000 or so clones; 75% to 90% were seen once. General study points: Oligoclonal CD8+ Temra expansion after nadir drove photon patients' diversity drop. Post-nadir TCR diversity decline inversely tracked overall survival among those who died.

As for this clone: The antigen remains unidentified.

The sequencing here drew on peripheral blood, taken from a patient treated with proton-based radiotherapy. The receptor's source is a man aged 80 or over with esophageal cancer.

CDR3 in amino acids: CASSLQSSGANVLTF. Here the CDR3 DNA reads TGTGCCAGCAGCTTGCAGAGCTCTGGGGCCAACGTCCTGACTTTC. V gene TRBV5-4 combines with J gene TRBJ2-6; D remains ambiguous. Trimming removed 1 base from V and 0 bases from J, with 5 bases in between. The CDR3 consists of 15 residues. The germline CDR1 and CDR2 sequences are SGHNT and YYREEE (reference sequence).